Shown below are 23 T cell receptor beta chains from a single sample sequenced in a study of cytomegalovirus exposure and HLA in healthy donors. TCRdb keeps only in-frame clones here, not all; method: immunoSEQ multiplex PCR. The sample has 210,000 or so clones, 70% to 90% seen once. Sequencing was performed on PBMCs. Source of these receptors: a woman between 18 and 29 years old in good health and CMV-seronegative.

Remarks on this clone: Other DNA sequences within the sample encode an identical CDR3. The genes are TRBV6-1 and TRBJ2-7; 10 bases map to TRBD1. J lost 1 base, V lost 6 bases, and 3 bases had no gene match. Germline V lookup: CDR1 MNHNS, CDR2 SASEGT. The CDR3 runs 14 residues. In nucleotides, the CDR3 is TGTGCCAGCAGCCGGGACAGGGGTTCCTACGAGCAGTACTTC. This translates into CASSRDRGSYEQYF.

The V gene is TRBV14, the J gene TRBJ2-5; possible D gene TRBD2, 6 bases. Germline CDR1 SGHDN, CDR2 FVKESK. The germline V and J ends were trimmed by 2 bases and 7 bases, with 14 bases remaining between them. The CDR3 is made up of 14 amino acids. The chain's CDR3 is CASSQFGAGGTQYF. CDR3 coding DNA: TGTGCCAGCAGCCAATTCGGGGCCGGGGGGACCCAGTACTTC.

V is TRBV13 and J is TRBJ2-3; 13 nucleotides align to TRBD2. This CDR3 comprises 17 residues. Per the germline V gene, CDR1 is PRHDT and CDR2 is FYEKMQ (reference sequence). V lost 5 bases and J lost 0; bases outside the gene matches: 5. The CDR3 sequence is CASSEGTSGISTDTQYF. The DNA of the CDR3 is TGTGCCAGCAGCGAAGGGACTAGCGGGATCAGCACAGATACGCAGTATTTT. Filled out from reference TRBV13 and TRBJ2-3, the complete variable domain reads AAGVIQSPRHLIKEKRETATLKCYPIPRHDTVYWYQQGPGQDPQFLISFYEKMQSDKGSIPDRFSAQQFSDYHSELNMSSLELGDSALYFCASSEGTSGISTDTQYFGPGTRLTVL.

This clone has more than one count but fewer than ten. The same CDR3 arises from other DNA sequences in this sample as well. The chain employs TRBV27 and TRBJ1-2; TRBD1 might be the D (5 bases). Trimming stripped 6 bases from V and 3 bases from J, with 11 bases between. This CDR3 has 13 residues. Per the germline V gene, CDR1 is MNHEY and CDR2 is SMNVEV (reference sequence). DNA for the CDR3: TGTGCCAGCAGCTTGGCCAGGGACTATGGCTACACCTTC. This gives the protein CASSLARDYGYTF.

This clone was detected only once. V usage is TRBV11-2 and J usage is TRBJ2-7, with TRBD2 matching over 8 bases. Germline assignment: CDR1 SGHAT and CDR2 FQNNGV. J gave up 5 bases and V 4 bases, and 10 bases lay outside the gene matches. The CDR3 runs 15 residues. The CDR3 region has the DNA TGTGCCAGCAGCTCTACAGGGACTAGTATAAACGAGCAGTACTTC. Translating it yields CASSSTGTSINEQYF.

The V gene is TRBV6-5, the J gene TRBJ1-2; 7 bases agree with TRBD1. The CDR3 extends over 13 amino acids. Germline CDR1 and CDR2: MNHEY and SVGAGI. The junction had 7 bases not matched to a gene; V was cut back by 8 bases and J by 4 bases. CDR3 sequence: CASRSGQIYGYTF. For the CDR3, the DNA is TGTGCCAGCCGGTCGGGACAGATCTATGGCTACACCTTC.

The J gene is TRBJ2-7, the V gene TRBV29-1, with 10 bases fitting TRBD2. With 6 bases clipped from V and 6 bases from J, the junction kept 14 bases outside the gene matches. The germline gives CDR1 SQVTM, CDR2 ANQGSEA. This CDR3 comprises 15 residues. CDR3 sequence (DNA): TGCAGCGTGAAGGGGGGGGCTAGCGGGAGAAGCGAGCAGTACTTC. This codes for CSVKGGASGRSEQYF.

The V gene is TRBV6-1, the J gene TRBJ2-1; 8 nucleotides match TRBD2. The length of the CDR3 is 15 residues. CDR1 and CDR2 from the germline V gene are MNHNS and SASEGT. V shed 5 bases and J 4 bases; nucleotides not matched to a gene: 7. CDR3 bases: TGTGCCAGCAGTCCGGGACTAGGGAAATACAATGAGCAGTTCTTC. This codes for CASSPGLGKYNEQFF.

Turning to this clone: Other DNA sequences in the sample encode the same CDR3. The rearrangement joins TRBV28 to TRBJ2-7, with D maybe TRBD2 (5 bases). Trimming took off 8 bases at V and 3 bases at J, with 11 bases between the two ends. This CDR3 spans 12 amino acids. Per the germline V gene, CDR1 is MDHEN and CDR2 is SYDVKM. The CDR3 loop reads CASSLAGYEQYF. The CDR3 DNA is TGTGCCAGCTCCCTGGCGGGCTACGAGCAGTACTTC.

The chain joins TRBV30 to TRBJ1-1, with 8 bases identical to TRBD1. The germline V gene encodes CDR1 GTSNPN and CDR2 SVGIG (reference sequence). The ends lost 8 bases at V and 3 bases at J; junction bases unmatched: 8. The CDR3 is 13 amino acids. The chain's CDR3 is CAQDRVWDTEAFF. The CDR3 DNA is TGTGCCCAGGACAGGGTTTGGGACACTGAAGCTTTCTTT.

This clone was found once. V is TRBV28 and J is TRBJ1-5; 7 bases line up with TRBD1. CDR3 size: 16 residues. V lost 5 bases to trimming and J lost 7 bases; unmatched junction nucleotides: 14. Germline CDR1 and CDR2: MDHEN and SYDVKM. DNA for the CDR3: TGTGCCAGCAGTGAAGAGTGGGGCAGGGGGGTCCAGCCCCAGCATTTT. Translated, it gives CASSEEWGRGVQPQHF.

The gene calls are TRBV28 and TRBJ2-3; D gene ambiguous. V was shortened by 5 bases and J by 5 bases, with 11 bases between the two germline ends. The CDR3 sequence is 13 residues long. Germline CDR1 reads MDHEN; CDR2 reads SYDVKM. CDR3 sequence reads: CASSLHWRDTQYF. The CDR3, as DNA: TGTGCCAGCAGTCTTCATTGGAGAGATACGCAGTATTTT.

This chain uses TRBV5-1 with TRBJ2-1; 13 nucleotides match TRBD2. The CDR3 loop spans 13 amino acids. Germline V gene lookup returns CDR1 SGHRS and CDR2 YFSETQ. V was clipped by 7 bases and J by 8 bases; unmatched bases: 3. DNA for the CDR3: TGCGCCAGCGGACTAGCGGGAGCGGATGAGCAGTTCTTC. Protein sequence: CASGLAGADEQFF.

This chain connects TRBV27 to TRBJ1-2; 10 nucleotides match TRBD1. J lost 4 bases, V lost 3 bases, and 8 bases had no gene match. Germline V gives CDR1 MNHEY, CDR2 SMNVEV (reference sequence). The CDR3 runs to 16 residues. CDR3 sequence (DNA): TGTGCCAGCAGTTTGGGACAGGGGCCTACCCTCTATGGCTACACCTTC. This encodes CASSLGQGPTLYGYTF.

V is TRBV9 and J is TRBJ2-3, with unresolved D. The V and J ends lost 3 bases and 8 bases respectively, with 16 bases between them. Germline-derived CDR1 and CDR2 are SGDLS and YYNGEE. The CDR3 is 14 residues long. The DNA for the CDR3 is TGTGCCAGCAGCGAGGATGTGAGGATTGGTACGCAGTATTTT. Its protein is CASSEDVRIGTQYF.

The chain employs TRBV7-3 and TRBJ2-1; 9 bases match TRBD2. The CDR3 has 15 residues. The J segment lost 7 bases and the V segment lost 8 bases, leaving 12 bases of the junction unmatched. CDR1 is SGHTA, CDR2 FQGTGA, per germline. This chain's CDR3 is CASSFSGGGGNEQFF. CDR3 sequence (DNA): TGTGCCAGCTCGTTCTCTGGCGGGGGGGGGAATGAGCAGTTCTTC.

This clone was observed once. This chain links TRBV7-2 with TRBJ1-4; 8 bases are shared with TRBD1. V lost 5 bases, J lost 7 bases, and 9 bases stayed unmatched. Per germline, CDR1 SGHTA and CDR2 FQGNSA. The CDR3 sequence is 15 residues long. CDR3 nucleotides: TGTGCCAGCAGCACGGACAGGGCTCCGAGTGAAAAACTGTTTTTT. This encodes CASSTDRAPSEKLFF.

The genes are TRBV27 and TRBJ2-5, with unresolved D. V lost 7 bases, J lost 0 bases, and 3 bases lay in between. The CDR3 consists of 11 residues. The germline CDR1 and CDR2 sequences are MNHEY and SMNVEV (reference sequence). CDR3 sequence: CASTDQETQYF. In DNA form, the CDR3 reads TGTGCCAGCACTGACCAAGAGACCCAGTACTTC.

The J gene is TRBJ2-1, the V gene TRBV4-2; maybe TRBD2 (6 bases). This CDR3 region has 16 residues. V shed 0 bases and J shed 4 bases, with 13 bases lying between them. In germline, CDR1 is LGHNA, CDR2 YNFKEQ. CDR3 in DNA: TGTGCCAGCAGCCAAGATCCGAGCGGGCGATACAATGAGCAGTTCTTC. This sequence encodes CASSQDPSGRYNEQFF.

V and J are TRBV5-1 and TRBJ1-2, with 10 bases aligning to TRBD1. V shed 5 bases and J 2 bases; nucleotides not matched to a gene: 3. The CDR3 contains 14 residues. CDR1 is SGHRS and CDR2 is YFSETQ in the germline V gene. The CDR3 bases are TGCGCCAGCAGTCGGACAGGGGGAAACTATGGCTACACCTTC. Its translation is CASSRTGGNYGYTF.

This clone was found once. This sequence joins TRBV9 and TRBJ2-5, with TRBD1 matching 8 bases. Trimming cost V 4 bases and J 2 bases; bases outside gene matches: 10. This CDR3 region has 16 residues. Germline CDR1 reads SGDLS; CDR2 reads YYNGEE. The DNA of the CDR3 is TGTGCCAGCAGCCCAGGGGGCGGGGCCAGACAAGAGACCCAGTACTTC. Protein product: CASSPGGGARQETQYF.

J is TRBJ2-7 and V is TRBV10-3, with 9 bases identical to TRBD1. CDR3 length: 14 amino acids. The germline CDR1 and CDR2 sequences are ENHRY and SYGVKD. The trim removed 0 bases at V and 6 bases at J, leaving 3 bases unmatched. CDR3 protein: CAISESGTGSEQYF. The CDR3, as DNA: TGTGCCATCAGTGAGTCGGGGACAGGGAGCGAGCAGTACTTC.

On this clone: The junction departs from germline at one end; a sequencing error may be responsible. The rearrangement uses TRBV28 and TRBJ1-1; TRBD1 matches 7 bases. This CDR3 is 15 amino acids long. CDR1 MDHEN and CDR2 SYDVKM come from the germline V gene. CDR3 coding DNA: TGTGCCACCAGTTCACCAGGGGGTATTAGCACTGAAGCTTTCTTT. Translation: CATSSPGGISTEAFF.